This T cell receptor beta chain was observed in a study of blood T cell repertoires in COVID-19. Original analysis: Scientists estimated how many nucleated cells there were by amplifying reference gene primers. Sequencing used immunoSEQ multiplex PCR; TCRdb keeps in-frame clones, though not all of them. V and J calls and clone size are copied from that table; D and trimming were computed from the DNA. The sample includes a few hundred thousand clones, about nine tenths of them seen just once. Input material: PBMCs or T cells enriched from blood (not recorded which). This receptor was taken from a woman in her late teens or twenties who had recovered from COVID-19.

The CDR3 DNA reads as TGTGCCAGCAGGGGACAGGCGAACACTGAAGCTTTCTTT. Its protein is CASRGQANTEAFF. The J gene is TRBJ1-1, the V gene TRBV5-6, with 8 positions matching TRBD1. The trim removed 5 bases at V and 1 base at J, leaving 1 base unmatched. The germline CDR1 and CDR2 sequences are SGHDT and YYEEEE. The CDR3 sequence is 13 residues long. Using reference TRBV5-6 and TRBJ1-1 for the parts outside the CDR3, the full variable domain is DAGVTQSPTHLIKTRGQQVTLRCSPKSGHDTVSWYQQALGQGPQFIFQYYEEEERQRGNFPDRFSGHQFPNYSSELNVNALLLGDSALYLCASRGQANTEAFFGQGTRLTVV.